Described below is a single TCR beta chain sequence and its context. This CDR3 has 15 amino acids. The germline V gene has CDR1 SNHLY and CDR2 FYNNEI. V lost 6 bases and J lost 2; bases outside the gene matches: 9. This sample stems from a study of blood T cell repertoires in COVID-19. Study-level background: Acute and convalescent COVID-19 samples came from the United States, Italy and Spain. T cells, B-cell-depleted T cells, or PBMCs supplied cDNA or gDNA.

In the study's own analysis: Scientists estimated how many nucleated cells there were by amplifying reference gene primers. Libraries were prepared by immunoSEQ multiplex PCR; TCRdb keeps only in-frame clonotypes and omits some of them. Clone size and V and J calls were adopted from that table, with D and trimming inferred from the DNA. The table has about 55,000 clones, over 75% seen once; the top ten hold roughly 10%. This sequence originates from a human donor in a cohort sampled during active COVID-19. The V gene is TRBV2, the J gene TRBJ2-5, with 7 bases that match TRBD2. Sequenced input: peripheral blood. The CDR3 DNA reads as TGTGCCAGCAGCTCCCGGACTAGTTTACAAGAGACCCAGTACTTC. Protein sequence: CASSSRTSLQETQYF.